This TCR beta chain was recovered during a study of blood T cell repertoires in COVID-19. This CDR3 has 15 amino acids. CDR1 and CDR2 from the germline V gene are MGHRA and YSYEKL. V was pared by 1 base and J by 2 bases, with 12 bases between. Here immunoSEQ multiplex PCR was the method, and the copy in TCRdb shows in-frame clones only, minus some. The sample holds about 200,000 clones, less than 95% seen once. This sequence joins TRBV4-1 and TRBJ2-7; perhaps TRBD2 as D (6 bases). The source of this sequence is a man aged 25-45 years with COVID-19, enrolled during active disease. Specimen: peripheral blood. CDR3 nucleotide sequence: TGCGCCAGCAGCCAAGTCTGGGGGGATGCCTACGAGCAGTACTTC. Translation gives CASSQVWGDAYEQYF.